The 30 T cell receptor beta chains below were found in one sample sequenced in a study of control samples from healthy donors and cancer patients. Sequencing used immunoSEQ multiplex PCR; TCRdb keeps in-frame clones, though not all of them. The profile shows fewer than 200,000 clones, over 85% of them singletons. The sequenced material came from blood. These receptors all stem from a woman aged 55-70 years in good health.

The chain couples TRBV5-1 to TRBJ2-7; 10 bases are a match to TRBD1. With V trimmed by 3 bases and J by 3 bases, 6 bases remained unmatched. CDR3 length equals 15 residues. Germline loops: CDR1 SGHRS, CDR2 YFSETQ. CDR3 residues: CASSSPGTGVYEQYF. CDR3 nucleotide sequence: TGCGCCAGCAGCTCTCCCGGGACAGGGGTCTACGAGCAGTACTTC.

CDR3 DNA sequence: TGTGCCAGCAGCTTAGCGCGGGAGGGCGGGGGGAGCCTTTTCGTTGAGCAGTTCTTC. It encodes CASSLAREGGGSLFVEQFF. The genes are TRBV7-9 and TRBJ2-1; 9 bases line up with TRBD2. V was pared by 0 bases and J by 9 bases, with 18 bases of the junction left unmatched. The germline CDR1 and CDR2 sequences are SEHNR and FQNEAQ (reference sequence). This CDR3 region has 19 residues.

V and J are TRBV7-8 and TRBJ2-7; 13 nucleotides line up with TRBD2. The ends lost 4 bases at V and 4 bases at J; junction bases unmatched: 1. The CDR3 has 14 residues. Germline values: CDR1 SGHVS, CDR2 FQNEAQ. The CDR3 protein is CASSWTSGGYEQYF. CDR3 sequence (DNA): TGTGCCAGCAGCTGGACTAGCGGGGGATACGAGCAGTACTTC.

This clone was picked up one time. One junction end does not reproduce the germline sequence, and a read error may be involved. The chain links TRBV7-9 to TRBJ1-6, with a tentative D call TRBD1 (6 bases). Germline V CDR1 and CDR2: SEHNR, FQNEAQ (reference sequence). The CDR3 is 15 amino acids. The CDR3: CASRPGGAVASPPHF. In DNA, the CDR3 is TGTGCCAGCAGACCCGGGGGGGCAGTAGCGTCACCCCCCCACTTT.

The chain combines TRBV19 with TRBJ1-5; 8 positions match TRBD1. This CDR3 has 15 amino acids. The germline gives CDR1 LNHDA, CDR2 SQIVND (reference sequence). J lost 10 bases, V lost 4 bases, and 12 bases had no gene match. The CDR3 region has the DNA TGTGCCAGTAGTACCGAAGGACAGGGAGTATATCCCCAGCATTTT. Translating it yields CASSTEGQGVYPQHF. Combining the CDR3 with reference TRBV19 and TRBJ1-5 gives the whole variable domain DGGITQSPKYLFRKEGQNVTLSCEQNLNHDAMYWYRQDPGQGLRLIYYSQIVNDFQKGDIAEGYSVSREKKESFPLTVTSAQKNPTAFYLCASSTEGQGVYPQHFGDGTRLSIL.

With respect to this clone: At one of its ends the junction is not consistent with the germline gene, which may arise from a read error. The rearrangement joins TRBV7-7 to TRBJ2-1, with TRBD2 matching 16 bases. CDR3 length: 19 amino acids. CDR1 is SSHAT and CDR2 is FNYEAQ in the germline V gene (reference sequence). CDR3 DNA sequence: TGTGCTAGCAGCTTAGCGGTCGGGACTAGCGGGGGGGCAACGTATGAGCAGTTCTTC. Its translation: CASSLAVGTSGGATYEQFF.

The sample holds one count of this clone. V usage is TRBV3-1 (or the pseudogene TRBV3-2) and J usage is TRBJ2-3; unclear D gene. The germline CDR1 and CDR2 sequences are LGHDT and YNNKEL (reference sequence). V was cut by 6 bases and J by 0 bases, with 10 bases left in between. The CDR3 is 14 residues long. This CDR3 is CASRRDPSTDTQYF. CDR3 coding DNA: TGTGCCAGCAGGCGTGATCCTAGCACAGATACGCAGTATTTT.

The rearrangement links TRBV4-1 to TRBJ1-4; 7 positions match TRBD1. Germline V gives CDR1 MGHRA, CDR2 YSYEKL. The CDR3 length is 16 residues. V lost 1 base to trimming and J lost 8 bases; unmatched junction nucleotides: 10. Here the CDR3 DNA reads TGCGCCAGCAGCCAAGTTGGTGGGCAGGGGGGCGAAAAACTGTTTTTT. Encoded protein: CASSQVGGQGGEKLFF.

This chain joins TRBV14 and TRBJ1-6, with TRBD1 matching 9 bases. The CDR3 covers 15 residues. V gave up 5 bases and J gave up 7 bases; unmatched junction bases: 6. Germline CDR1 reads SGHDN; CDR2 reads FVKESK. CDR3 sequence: CASSSPGQGNSPLHF. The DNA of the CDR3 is TGTGCCAGCAGCTCCCCGGGACAGGGAAATTCACCCCTCCACTTT.

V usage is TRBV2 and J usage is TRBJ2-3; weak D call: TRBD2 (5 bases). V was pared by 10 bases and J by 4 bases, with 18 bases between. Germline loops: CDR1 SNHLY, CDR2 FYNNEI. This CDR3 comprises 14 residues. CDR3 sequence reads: CATTRADGADTQYF. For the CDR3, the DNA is TGTGCCACCACGCGGGCCGATGGGGCAGATACGCAGTATTTT.

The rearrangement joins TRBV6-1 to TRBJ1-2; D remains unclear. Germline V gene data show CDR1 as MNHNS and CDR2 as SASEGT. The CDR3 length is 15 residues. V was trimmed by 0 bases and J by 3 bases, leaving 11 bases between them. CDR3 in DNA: TGTGCCAGCAGTGAAGCTTTTCCCGAGGACTATGGCTACACCTTC. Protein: CASSEAFPEDYGYTF.

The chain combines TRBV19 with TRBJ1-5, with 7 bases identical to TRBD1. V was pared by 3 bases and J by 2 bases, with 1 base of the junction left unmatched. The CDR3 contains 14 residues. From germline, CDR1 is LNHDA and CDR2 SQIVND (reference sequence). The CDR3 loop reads CASSITGGNQPQHF. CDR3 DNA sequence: TGTGCCAGTAGTATCACAGGGGGCAATCAGCCCCAGCATTTT.

The CDR3 DNA reads TGTGCCAGCAGCTTACAGGGAGGATCTCCTAACTATGGCTACACCTTC. It encodes CASSLQGGSPNYGYTF. The chain combines TRBV7-2 with TRBJ1-2; TRBD1 might be the D (5 bases). Germline V CDR1 and CDR2: SGHTA, FQGNSA. This CDR3 is built from 16 residues. V dropped 2 bases and J dropped 0 bases, with 13 bases sitting between them.

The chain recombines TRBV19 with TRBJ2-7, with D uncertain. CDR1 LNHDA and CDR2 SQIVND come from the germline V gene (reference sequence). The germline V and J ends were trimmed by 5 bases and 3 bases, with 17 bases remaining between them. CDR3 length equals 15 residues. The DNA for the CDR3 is TGTGCCAGTAGTCCCCTAGAGGCAGCGAGCTACGAGCAGTACTTC. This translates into CASSPLEAASYEQYF.

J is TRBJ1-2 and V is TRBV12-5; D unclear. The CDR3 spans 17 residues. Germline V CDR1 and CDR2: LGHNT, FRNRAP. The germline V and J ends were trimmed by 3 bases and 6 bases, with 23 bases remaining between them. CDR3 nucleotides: TGTGCTAGTGGTTTATTCCCCGCGGGAGCCCTTCGGAATGGCTACACCTTC. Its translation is CASGLFPAGALRNGYTF.

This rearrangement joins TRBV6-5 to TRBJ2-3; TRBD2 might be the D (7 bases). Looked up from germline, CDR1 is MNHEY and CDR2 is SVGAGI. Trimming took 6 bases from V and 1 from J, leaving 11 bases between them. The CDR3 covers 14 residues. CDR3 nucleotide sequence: TGTGCCAGCAGGCCGGGGGGCGGCACAGATACGCAGTATTTT. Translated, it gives CASRPGGGTDTQYF.

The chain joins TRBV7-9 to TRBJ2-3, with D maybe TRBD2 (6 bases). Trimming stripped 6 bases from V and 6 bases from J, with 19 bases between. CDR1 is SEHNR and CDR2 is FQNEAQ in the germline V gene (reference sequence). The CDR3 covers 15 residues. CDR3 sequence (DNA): TGTGCCAGCAGTTTAACCGGGACTTCGAGGGATACGCAGTATTTT. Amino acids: CASSLTGTSRDTQYF.

Written as DNA, the CDR3 is TGTGCCAGCAGCTTAAGGGTTACTAGCGGGGGAGCCTACGAGCAGTACTTC. Translation gives CASSLRVTSGGAYEQYF. V usage is TRBV7-2 and J usage is TRBJ2-7, with 11 bases aligning to TRBD2. With 2 bases clipped from V and 2 bases from J, the junction kept 8 bases outside the gene matches. Germline values: CDR1 SGHTA, CDR2 FQGNSA. This CDR3 region has 17 residues.

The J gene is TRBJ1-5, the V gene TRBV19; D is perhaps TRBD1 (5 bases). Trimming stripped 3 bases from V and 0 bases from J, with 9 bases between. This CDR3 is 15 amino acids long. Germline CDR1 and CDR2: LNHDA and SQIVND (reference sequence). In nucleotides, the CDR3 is TGTGCCAGTAGTATCACCGGGGCTAGCAATCAGCCCCAGCATTTT. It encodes CASSITGASNQPQHF.

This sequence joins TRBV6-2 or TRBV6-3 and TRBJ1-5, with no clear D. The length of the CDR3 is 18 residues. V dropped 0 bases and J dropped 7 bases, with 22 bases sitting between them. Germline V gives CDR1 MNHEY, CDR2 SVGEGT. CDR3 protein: CASSYSRASASRAQPQHF. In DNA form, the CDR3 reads TGTGCCAGCAGTTACTCGAGAGCCTCCGCATCGCGAGCGCAGCCCCAGCATTTT.

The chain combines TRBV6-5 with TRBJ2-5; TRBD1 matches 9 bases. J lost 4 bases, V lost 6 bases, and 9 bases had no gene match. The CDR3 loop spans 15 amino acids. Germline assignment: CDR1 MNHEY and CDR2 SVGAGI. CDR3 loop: CASRGRGQGRETQYF. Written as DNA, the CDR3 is TGTGCCAGCAGAGGGAGGGGACAGGGACGAGAGACCCAGTACTTC.

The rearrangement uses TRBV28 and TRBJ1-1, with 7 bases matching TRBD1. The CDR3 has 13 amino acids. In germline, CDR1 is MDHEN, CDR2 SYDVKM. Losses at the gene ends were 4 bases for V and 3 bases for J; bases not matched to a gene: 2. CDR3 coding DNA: TGTGCCAGCAGTTCCGACAGGGACACTGAAGCTTTCTTT. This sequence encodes CASSSDRDTEAFF.

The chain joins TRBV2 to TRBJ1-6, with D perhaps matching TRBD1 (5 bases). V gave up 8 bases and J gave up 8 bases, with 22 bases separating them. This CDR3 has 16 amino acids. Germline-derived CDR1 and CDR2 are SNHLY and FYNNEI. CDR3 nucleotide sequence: TGTGCCAGCTGCGAACCGACAGCCTTTCCTCATTCACCCCTCCACTTT. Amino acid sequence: CASCEPTAFPHSPLHF.

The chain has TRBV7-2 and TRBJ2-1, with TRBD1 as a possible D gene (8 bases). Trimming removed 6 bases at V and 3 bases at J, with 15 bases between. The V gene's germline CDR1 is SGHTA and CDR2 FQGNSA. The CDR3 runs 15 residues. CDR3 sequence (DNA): TGTGCCAGCAGGGGGGGGACAGGAAGCTACAATGAGCAGTTCTTC. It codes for CASRGGTGSYNEQFF.

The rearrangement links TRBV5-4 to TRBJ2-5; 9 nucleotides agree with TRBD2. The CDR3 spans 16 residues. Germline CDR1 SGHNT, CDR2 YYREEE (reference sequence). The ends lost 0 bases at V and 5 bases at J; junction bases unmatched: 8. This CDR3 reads CASSLAAGGPTETQYF. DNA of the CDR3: TGTGCCAGCAGCTTGGCGGCGGGGGGGCCCACGGAGACCCAGTACTTC.

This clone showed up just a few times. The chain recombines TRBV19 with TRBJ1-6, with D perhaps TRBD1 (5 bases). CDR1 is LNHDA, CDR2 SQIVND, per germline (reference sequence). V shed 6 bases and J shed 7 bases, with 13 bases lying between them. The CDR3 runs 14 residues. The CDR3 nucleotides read TGTGCCAGTAGCCTGTTGGGGGGGAATTCACCCCTCCACTTT. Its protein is CASSLLGGNSPLHF.

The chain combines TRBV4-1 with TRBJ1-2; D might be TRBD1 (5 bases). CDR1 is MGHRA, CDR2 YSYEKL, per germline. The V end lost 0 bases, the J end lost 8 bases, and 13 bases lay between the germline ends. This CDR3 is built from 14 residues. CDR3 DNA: TGCGCCAGCAGCCAAGAAAGCAGGGCGGGGGGCTACACCTTC. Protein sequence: CASSQESRAGGYTF.

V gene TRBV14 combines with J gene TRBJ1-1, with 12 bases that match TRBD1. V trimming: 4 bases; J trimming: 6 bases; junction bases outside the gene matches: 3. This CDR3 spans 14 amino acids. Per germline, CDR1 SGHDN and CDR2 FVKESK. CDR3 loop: CASSPGQGAAEAFF. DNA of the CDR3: TGTGCCAGCAGCCCGGGACAGGGGGCTGCTGAAGCTTTCTTT.

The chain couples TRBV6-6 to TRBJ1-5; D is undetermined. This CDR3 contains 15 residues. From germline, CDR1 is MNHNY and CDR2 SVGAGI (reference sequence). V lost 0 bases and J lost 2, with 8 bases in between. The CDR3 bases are TGTGCCAGCAGTTACTCGGGAGGGCGCAATCAGCCCCAGCATTTT. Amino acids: CASSYSGGRNQPQHF.

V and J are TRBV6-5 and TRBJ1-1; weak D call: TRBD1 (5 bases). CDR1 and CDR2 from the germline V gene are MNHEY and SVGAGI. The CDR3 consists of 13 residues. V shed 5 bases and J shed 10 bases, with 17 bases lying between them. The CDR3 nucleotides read TGTGCCAGCAGTCGAACGGGGGGGGGAGCAGCTTTCTTT. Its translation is CASSRTGGGAAFF.